A selection of T cell receptor beta chains follows, all from one sample in a study of T-cell memory formation after mild COVID-19. From the 5' RACE reads, TCRdb called clonotypes with MiXCR, one entry per CDR3 protein. This repertoire shows 350,000 or so distinct CDR3 sequences, approximately 13% found once; its top ten account for about 22%. Sequencing was performed on PBMCs or a T cell subset sorted from them (not recorded which). These receptors were taken from a man younger than 35 who had mild COVID-19 (a few samples of this study predate the infection). Cell type and time point are not known. Both conserved end residues are part of each CDR3. Fields, in order: CDR3 protein, CDR3 DNA, clone size, V gene, J gene, D gene. A D gene is named only where the DNA matches it firmly. Expanded clones are given a class, and other clones once, few, many or no size at all.

CDR3: CASSHSPGTQYF; DNA: TGTGCCAGCAGCCACTCTCCGGGGACCCAGTACTTC; size: many; V: TRBV11-2; J: TRBJ2-5; D: -
CDR3: CASTRGGNEQFF; DNA: TGTGCCAGCACCCGGGGGGGCAATGAGCAGTTCTTC; size: few; V: TRBV7-9; J: TRBJ2-1; D: TRBD2
CDR3: CASSDQDRDKHGYTF; DNA: TGTGCCAGCAGCGATCAGGACAGGGATAAGCATGGCTACACCTTC; size: few; V: TRBV11-1; J: TRBJ1-2; D: TRBD1
CDR3: CASSRNTGQHLHF; DNA: TGTGCCAGCAGTAGGAATACGGGACAACACCTCCACTTT; size: few; V: TRBV6-2/TRBV6-3; J: TRBJ1-6; D: -
CDR3: CASSFRQGGEQFF; DNA: TGTGCCAGCAGCTTCCGACAGGGCGGTGAGCAGTTCTTC; size: once; V: TRBV5-4; J: TRBJ2-1; D: TRBD1
CDR3: CASSWGGAQDTEALF; DNA: TGTGCCAGCAGTTGGGGGGGCGCACAGGACACTGAAGCTTTATTT; size: -; V: TRBV6-5; J: TRBJ1-1; D: -
CDR3: CSVAGLNTEAFF; DNA: TGCAGCGTTGCTGGGTTGAACACTGAAGCTTTCTTT; size: many; V: TRBV29-1; J: TRBJ1-1; D: -
CDR3: CASSVGRWDRGYEQYF; DNA: TGTGCCAGCAGCGTCGGGCGGTGGGACAGGGGCTACGAGCAGTACTTC; size: -; V: TRBV5-5; J: TRBJ2-7; D: TRBD1
CDR3: CATSSPLRASNQPQHF; DNA: TGTGCCACCAGCAGTCCCCTCAGGGCTAGCAATCAGCCCCAGCATTTT; size: -; V: TRBV15; J: TRBJ1-5; D: -
CDR3: CASSQGRTVKGNIQYF; DNA: TGCGCCAGCAGTCAAGGGAGGACGGTCAAAGGGAACATTCAGTACTTC; size: few; V: TRBV23-1; J: TRBJ2-4; D: -
CDR3: CASSLERNQPQHF; DNA: TGTGCCAGCAGCTTAGAGAGAAATCAGCCCCAGCATTTT; size: many; V: TRBV11-2; J: TRBJ1-5; D: -
CDR3: CASSFGTGGSSPLHF; DNA: TGTGCCAGCAGTTTCGGGACAGGGGGCAGTTCACCCCTCCACTTT; size: many; V: TRBV12-3/TRBV12-4; J: TRBJ1-6; D: TRBD1
CDR3: CASSPGGRTEQFF; DNA: TGTGCCAGTAGTCCGGGAGGGCGGACTGAGCAGTTCTTC; size: -; V: TRBV19; J: TRBJ2-1; D: TRBD2
CDR3: CASGLLAGDTGELFF; DNA: TGCGCCAGCGGACTACTAGCGGGAGACACCGGGGAGCTGTTTTTT; size: -; V: TRBV5-1; J: TRBJ2-2; D: TRBD2
CDR3: CASSLGSSGEYGYTF; DNA: TGTGCCAGCAGCTTAGGATCGTCAGGGGAGTATGGCTACACCTTC; size: -; V: TRBV7-2; J: TRBJ1-2; D: -
CDR3: CASSGELGGEQYF; DNA: TGTGCCAGCAGCGGCGAGCTTGGGGGCGAGCAGTACTTC; size: few; V: TRBV9; J: TRBJ2-7; D: -
CDR3: CASSLTARGTDTQYF; DNA: TGTGCCAGCAGCTTAACCGCCCGGGGTACAGATACGCAGTATTTT; size: -; V: TRBV7-9; J: TRBJ2-3; D: -
CDR3: CAWSVQAGGHVEQFF; DNA: TGTGCCTGGAGTGTACAAGCGGGGGGGCATGTTGAGCAGTTCTTC; size: few; V: TRBV30; J: TRBJ2-1; D: TRBD2
CDR3: CSVGPGGETQYF; DNA: TGCAGCGTTGGCCCAGGGGGGGAGACCCAGTACTTC; size: few; V: TRBV29-1; J: TRBJ2-5; D: -
CDR3: CASSLTGNGGYTF; DNA: TGTGCCAGCAGCTTAACGGGGAACGGGGGCTACACCTTC; size: -; V: TRBV11-2; J: TRBJ1-2; D: -
CDR3: CSAPGTTRHEQYF; DNA: TGCAGTGCCCCGGGGACAACCCGGCACGAGCAGTACTTC; size: few; V: TRBV20-1; J: TRBJ2-7; D: -
CDR3: CASSSDRDRGNTIYF; DNA: TGTGCCAGCAGTTCAGATCGGGACCGTGGAAACACCATATATTTT; size: -; V: TRBV6-6; J: TRBJ1-3; D: -
CDR3: CASSFDRDYGYTF; DNA: TGCGCCAGCAGCTTTGACAGGGACTATGGCTACACCTTC; size: -; V: TRBV5-1; J: TRBJ1-2; D: TRBD1
CDR3: CASSQDAGQGLTPLHF; DNA: TGCGCCAGCAGCCAAGATGCGGGACAGGGTTTGACACCCCTCCACTTT; size: few; V: TRBV4-3; J: TRBJ1-6; D: TRBD1
CDR3: CATSDIGTTQPQHF; DNA: TGTGCCACCAGTGACATCGGGACCACACAGCCCCAGCATTTT; size: -; V: TRBV24-1; J: TRBJ1-5; D: -
CDR3: CASSRSETNNEQFF; DNA: TGTGCCAGCAGCCGGTCCGAGACTAACAATGAGCAGTTCTTC; size: few; V: TRBV3-1; J: TRBJ2-1; D: -
CDR3: CASSLQQGAVETQYF; DNA: TGTGCCAGCAGCTTGCAACAGGGGGCTGTCGAGACCCAGTACTTC; size: -; V: TRBV7-2; J: TRBJ2-5; D: TRBD1
CDR3: CSATQGWGRPQHF; DNA: TGCAGTGCTACGCAGGGGTGGGGGCGGCCCCAGCATTTT; size: few; V: TRBV20-1; J: TRBJ1-5; D: -
CDR3: CASSLDGRDTQYF; DNA: TGCGCCAGCAGCTTGGACGGGAGGGATACGCAGTATTTT; size: -; V: TRBV5-1; J: TRBJ2-3; D: TRBD2
CDR3: CASSFTGTSVPGELFF; DNA: TGCGCCAGCAGCTTCACCGGGACTAGCGTTCCCGGGGAGCTGTTTTTT; size: -; V: TRBV5-1; J: TRBJ2-2; D: TRBD2
CDR3: CASSLAGLASQSAQYF; DNA: TGCGCCAGCAGCTTGGCCGGACTAGCGTCGCAATCCGCCCAGTACTTC; size: -; V: TRBV5-1; J: TRBJ2-5; D: TRBD2
CDR3: CASSRQGGTDTQYF; DNA: TGTGCCAGCAGCCGTCAGGGTGGGACAGATACGCAGTATTTT; size: -; V: TRBV3-1; J: TRBJ2-3; D: -
CDR3: CASSERSTDTQYF; DNA: TGTGCCAGCAGCGAGCGTAGCACAGATACGCAGTATTTT; size: many; V: TRBV6-4; J: TRBJ2-3; D: -
CDR3: CASSAGTDPSTDTQYF; DNA: TGTGCCAGCAGCGCGGGGACAGACCCTAGCACAGATACGCAGTATTTT; size: -; V: TRBV9; J: TRBJ2-3; D: TRBD1
CDR3: CASSLSGTADTQYF; DNA: TGTGCCAGCAGCTTAAGTGGGACAGCAGATACGCAGTATTTT; size: few; V: TRBV11-1; J: TRBJ2-3; D: TRBD1
CDR3: CASSPDRGKDTQYF; DNA: TGCGCCAGCAGCCCGGACAGGGGGAAAGATACGCAGTATTTT; size: many; V: TRBV5-1; J: TRBJ2-3; D: TRBD1
CDR3: CASRHAGSTYEQYF; DNA: TGTGCCAGCAGACACGCGGGGTCCACCTACGAGCAGTACTTC; size: -; V: TRBV12-3/TRBV12-4; J: TRBJ2-7; D: -
CDR3: CATGLASRETQYF; DNA: TGTGCCACTGGACTAGCCTCGAGGGAGACCCAGTACTTC; size: few; V: TRBV25-1; J: TRBJ2-5; D: TRBD2
CDR3: CASSLQGAIAEAFF; DNA: TGCGCCAGCAGCTTACAGGGGGCGATCGCTGAAGCTTTCTTT; size: few; V: TRBV5-1; J: TRBJ1-1; D: TRBD1
CDR3: CSAPPGAYGYTF; DNA: TGCAGTGCCCCCCCAGGGGCCTATGGCTACACCTTC; size: few; V: TRBV20-1; J: TRBJ1-2; D: -